Below, one T cell receptor beta chain is given with its context. There are a few counts of this clone. Its antigen is not yet known. The CDR3 end is not reached by the read, which stops 3 residues before it; the germline J gene fills it in. This record comes from a study of T cell clonality in common variable immunodeficiency (dated by TCRdb to 2013 to 2016). General findings and caveats noted by the study authors: Compared with healthy controls, CVID subjects showed increased TCRbeta clonality (t-test p = 0.018), a feature most characteristic of about a third of subjects. Patient heterogeneity within the CVID cohort put limits on correlating repertoire features with clinical complications. CVID TCRbeta sequences were reported to have fewer deletions and N-nucleotide insertions and to lack highly modified clones with 13 or more V deletions. Even though DNA input was the same, control samples had an average of about 89,000 unique sequences each, compared with approximately 30,000 in CVID samples. Fewer TCRbeta clones were shared among CVID subjects than among healthy controls (p < 0.0001). It was noted by the authors that sequencing of the repertoires of T cell subpopulations would be needed to clarify the cause of the increased clonality in CVID.

Most CVID patients and most healthy controls were of Caucasian heritage. From each donor, roughly 4.5 to 8.5 ml of heparinized peripheral whole blood was collected. Genomic DNA from adults with common variable immune deficiency (CVID) and from healthy adult controls was used for sequencing of TCRbeta CDR3 repertoires. The control group was made up of about 22 healthy adult volunteers (about 10 male and 12 female) whose ages ranged from 23 to 66 years, with a mean age of approximately 37. Diluted blood was density-centrifuged over Hypaque 1077 or Ficoll-Paque to isolate peripheral blood mononuclear cells. Genomic DNA was extracted from unsorted mononuclear cells by Qiagen column purification or by a centrifugation-based method. The germline V gene (reference sequence) supplies CDR1 GTSNPN and CDR2 SVGIG. Including cysteine and phenylalanine, the CDR3 has 14 amino acids. Shown are 33 bases from within the CDR3, in frame from base 1. The junction shows trimming of 6 bases on V and 0 bases on J, plus 15 bases between the germline ends.

For sequencing, equivalent amounts of genomic DNA were input from CVID and control samples. For every sample, a 60 bp segment covering the rearranged TCRbeta CDR3 region was amplified and then sequenced. TCRbeta amplification used the immunoSEQ assay, a bias-corrected multiplex PCR with high-throughput sequencing. In the source study's methods: Every unique nucleotide sequence counted as a clone and was annotated with V, D and J genes, copy number and frequency. Sequences were labeled productive if in frame, and non-productive if out of frame or containing stop codons. Clonality was calculated from Shannon's entropy as previously described. The predicted amino acid sequences of productive clones were used to derive mean CDR3 Kyte-Doolittle hydropathy. Using the R hclust function, scaled V gene usage was clustered hierarchically with Manhattan distance and complete linkage. Clone sharing by CDR3 amino acid sequence was assessed by resampling 12 repertoires per group over 100 rounds. The repertoires were searched for about 70 published EBV-specific TCRbeta sequences and about 240 published CMV-specific TCRbeta sequences. Analysis left out two CVID samples that produced under 10,000 sequences, so about 41 CVID repertoires remained. In TCRdb, the immuneACCESS table is reduced to in-frame sequences with V and J assigned. These tables do not hold every clone; where another copy was compared, an unresolved V gene accounts for under half, and the others remain unexplained. The DNA gave D and trimming, while V, J and clone size come from that table. For this sample, some 54,000 clones appear and none is a singleton. Approximately 2% of the sample goes to the ten largest clones.

The V and J segments used are TRBV30 and TRBJ2-7; the D gene is not confidently resolved. Sequencing was performed on peripheral blood mononuclear cells. This receptor was taken from a person aged 18-69 years in good health. The CDR3 reads CACPVESSSYEQYF. The CDR3 bases that were read are TGTGCCTGCCCCGTTGAGTCTAGCTCCTACGAG. Extended through the reference TRBV30 and TRBJ2-7 proteins, this CDR3 yields the full variable domain: SQTIHQWPATLVQPVGSPLSLECTVEGTSNPNLYWYRQAAGRGLQLLFYSVGIGQISSEVPQNLSASRPQDRQFILSSKKLLLSDSGFYLCACPVESSSYEQYFGPGTRLTVT.